Below, one TCR beta chain is given with its context. The data were obtained in a study of T and B cells in COVID-19 patients. Study-wide context: At median age about 31 years, recovered patients were younger than active-infection patients at just over 65.

TRB was amplified from approximately 250-480 ng of blood genomic DNA. TRB rearrangements were amplified by multiplex PCR with BIOMED2 TRB-A/B primers. MiXCR, applied by TCRdb to the multiplex PCR reads, yields one record per CDR3 protein. This sample yields several thousand distinct CDR3 sequences, of which under 30% are seen a single time; 5.5% belongs to the top ten. The CDR3 has 17 residues. Per germline, CDR1 KGHSH and CDR2 LQKENI. Trimming left V 2 bases short and J 1 base short, with 17 bases between. The sequencing sample was made of blood. The genes are TRBV18 and TRBJ2-5; a possible D gene is TRBD2 (6 bases). This receptor was taken from a human donor who had recovered from COVID-19. The CDR3 nucleotides read TGTGCCAGCTCACCAAGCGGGTCCCGGAGGAGCCAAGAGACCCAGTACTTC. Translation gives CASSPSGSRRSQETQYF. The whole variable domain, remainder taken from reference TRBV18 and TRBJ2-5, is NAGVMQNPRHLVRRRGQEARLRCSPMKGHSHVYWYRQLPEEGLKFMVYLQKENIIDESGMPKERFSAEFPKEGPSILRIQQVVRGDSAAYFCASSPSGSRRSQETQYFGPGTRLLVL.